What follows are 12 T cell receptor beta chains derived from one specimen sequenced in a study of cytomegalovirus exposure and HLA in healthy donors. Profiling relied on immunoSEQ multiplex PCR, and the TCRdb table lists in-frame clones only, not all of them. The sample holds under 95,000 clones; approximately 94% are singletons and the top ten take approximately 3.3%. The material sequenced was PBMCs. The receptor set was obtained from a woman under 30 in good health and CMV-seropositive.

The rearrangement joins TRBV20-1 to TRBJ2-1; D is uncertain. The germline CDR1 and CDR2 sequences are DFQATT and SNEGSKA (reference sequence). The CDR3 contains 11 residues. Trimming took off 2 bases at V and 6 bases at J, with 5 bases between the two ends. The CDR3, as DNA: TGCAGTGCTAGATACATCAATGAGCAGTTCTTC. It translates to CSARYINEQFF.

This clone was seen once. This chain connects TRBV5-7 to TRBJ1-3; D unresolved. TRBV5-7 is an ORF, and what it does is uncertain. The CDR3 is 13 amino acids. V lost 6 bases and J 0 bases, leaving 7 bases between the germline ends. CDR3 loop: CASMDYSGNTIYF. The CDR3 DNA follows: TGTGCCAGCATGGACTACTCTGGAAACACCATATATTTT.

In its sample, this clone was seen once. The V call is TRBV4-2, the J call TRBJ2-7; 11 bases line up with TRBD1. The CDR3 totals 14 residues. The germline V gene encodes CDR1 LGHNA and CDR2 YNFKEQ. J gave up 7 bases and V 4 bases, and 6 bases lay outside the gene matches. Here the CDR3 reads CASSPRTGGGEQYF. Here the CDR3 DNA reads TGTGCCAGCAGCCCCCGGACAGGGGGCGGGGAGCAGTACTTC.

The gene calls are TRBV18 and TRBJ2-7; TRBD2 matches at 8 bases. From germline, CDR1 is KGHSH and CDR2 LQKENI. The CDR3 is 13 amino acids. J gave up 6 bases and V 4 bases, and 5 bases lay outside the gene matches. CDR3 amino acids: CASSRPGLGEQYF. The CDR3 DNA sequence: TGTGCCAGCTCACGACCGGGACTAGGCGAGCAGTACTTC.

The chain carries TRBV6-1 and TRBJ2-5, with D maybe TRBD1 (6 bases). The germline CDR1 and CDR2 sequences are MNHNS and SASEGT. CDR3 size: 13 residues. Trimming took 8 bases from V and 0 from J, leaving 10 bases between them. Here the CDR3 reads CASSNRDQETQYF. The CDR3 DNA follows: TGTGCCAGCTCGAACAGGGACCAAGAGACCCAGTACTTC.

The J gene is TRBJ2-7, the V gene TRBV11-2; 10 nucleotides match TRBD1. From germline, CDR1 is SGHAT and CDR2 FQNNGV. There are 15 residues in the CDR3. Trimming at V came to 1 base and at J to 5 bases, leaving 5 bases not matched to a gene. The CDR3 spells CASSLVRDRGNEQYF. In nucleotides, the CDR3 is TGTGCCAGCAGCTTAGTCCGGGACAGGGGCAACGAGCAGTACTTC.

J is TRBJ1-1 and V is TRBV5-4, with TRBD1 matching over 12 bases. The V segment lost 3 bases and the J segment 2 bases; nucleotides outside the gene matches: 2. Germline CDR1 is SGHNT and CDR2 is YYREEE (reference sequence). The CDR3 runs 15 residues. The CDR3: CASSSGTGGNTEAFF. The CDR3 bases are TGTGCCAGCAGCTCGGGGACAGGGGGCAACACTGAAGCTTTCTTT.

The count of this clone is one. The chain links TRBV28 to TRBJ2-7, with 9 bases aligning to TRBD1. Germline trimming cut 6 bases from V and 2 bases from J; bases unmatched to any gene: 5. In germline, CDR1 is MDHEN, CDR2 SYDVKM. The CDR3 consists of 14 residues. This CDR3 is CASRGQGSPYEQYF. The CDR3 DNA sequence: TGTGCCAGCAGGGGACAGGGCTCGCCCTACGAGCAGTACTTC. The whole variable domain, remainder taken from reference TRBV28 and TRBJ2-7, is DVKVTQSSRYLVKRTGEKVFLECVQDMDHENMFWYRQDPGLGLRLIYFSYDVKMKEKGDIPEGYSVSREKKERFSLILESASTNQTSMYLCASRGQGSPYEQYFGPGTRLTVT.

The J gene is TRBJ2-7, the V gene TRBV4-2; 9 bases agree with TRBD1. Trimming took 4 bases from V and 7 from J; bases not matched to a gene: 8. Germline lookup yields CDR1 LGHNA and CDR2 YNFKEQ. The CDR3 is 14 amino acids. DNA of the CDR3: TGTGCCAGCAGCCCACAGGGGGCGCGGGGGGAGCAGTACTTC. Residues: CASSPQGARGEQYF.

The rearrangement joins TRBV28 to TRBJ2-7; tentative D call: TRBD1 (6 bases). Trimming removed 5 bases from V and 1 base from J, with 9 bases in between. CDR1 and CDR2 (germline): MDHEN, SYDVKM. This CDR3 region has 13 residues. CDR3 nucleotides: TGTGCCAGCAGTCGGACAGTGTCCTACGAGCAGTACTTC. Amino acid sequence: CASSRTVSYEQYF. The full variable domain, rest sourced from reference TRBV28 and TRBJ2-7, is DVKVTQSSRYLVKRTGEKVFLECVQDMDHENMFWYRQDPGLGLRLIYFSYDVKMKEKGDIPEGYSVSREKKERFSLILESASTNQTSMYLCASSRTVSYEQYFGPGTRLTVT.

The V gene is TRBV19, the J gene TRBJ1-2, with D possibly TRBD1 on 6 matching bases. Germline CDR1 LNHDA, CDR2 SQIVND (reference sequence). Trimming left V 5 bases short and J 3 bases short, with 13 bases between. The CDR3 is 14 amino acids. Here the CDR3 DNA reads TGTGCCAGTAGTGACCGGACAGAGTACTATGGCTACACCTTC. It is translated as CASSDRTEYYGYTF.

The chain employs TRBV27 and TRBJ1-1, with D possibly being TRBD1 (6 bases). The CDR3 runs to 16 residues. Trimming removed 5 bases from V and 1 base from J, with 17 bases in between. The germline CDR1 and CDR2 sequences are MNHEY and SMNVEV (reference sequence). The CDR3 loop reads CASSKTGWLKNTEAFF. The CDR3, as DNA: TGTGCCAGCAGTAAAACAGGGTGGTTAAAGAACACTGAAGCTTTCTTT.